The clone carrying this T cell receptor (beta chain) was observed a single time. TCRdb's table, derived via immunoSEQ multiplex PCR, lists solely in-frame clones and lacks some. The sample lists 45,000 to 50,000 clones; 70% to 85% were seen once. Trimming removed 3 bases at V and 8 bases at J, with 17 bases between. CDR1 and CDR2 (germline): LNHNV, YYDKDF (reference sequence). This CDR3 has 15 residues. The sample comes from a study of fetal regulatory T cell absence and autoimmunity. Sequenced input: cord blood. This clonotype was sampled from a newborn boy with IPEX syndrome. The chain recombines TRBV15 with TRBJ2-1, with D tentatively TRBD1 (5 bases). The CDR3 protein is CATSRATRQGYEQFF. CDR3 sequence (DNA): TGTGCCACCAGCAGGGCTACGCGGCAGGGCTATGAGCAGTTCTTC. Together with reference TRBV15 and TRBJ2-1, the CDR3 gives the full variable domain: DAMVIQNPRYQVTQFGKPVTLSCSQTLNHNVMYWYQQKSSQAPKLLFHYYDKDFNNEADTPDNFQSRRPNTSFCFLDIRSPGLGDTAMYLCATSRATRQGYEQFFGPGTRLTVL.